The rows below give T cell receptor beta chains drawn from one sample of a study of cytomegalovirus exposure and HLA in healthy donors. Libraries were prepared by immunoSEQ multiplex PCR; TCRdb keeps only in-frame clonotypes and omits some of them. This repertoire shows under 110,000 clones, more than 75% found once; its top ten account for 5% to 7.5%. Material for sequencing was PBMCs. The receptors originated from a woman in her 50s in good health and CMV-seropositive. CDR3s include the opening cysteine and the closing phenylalanine or tryptophan. D genes are given only for firm matches. Some rows have no size entry. The others give once, few or many, or a class for an expanded clone.

j_call clone_size d_call v_call cdr3_aa cdr3_nt
TRBJ2-3 - TRBD1 TRBV5-6 CASSLVAGGLSTDTQYF TGTGCCAGCAGCTTGGTGGCAGGGGGCTTGAGCACAGATACGCAGTATTTT
TRBJ2-1 once - TRBV7-2 CASSLGPGSYNEQFF TGTGCCAGCAGCTTAGGGCCTGGCTCCTACAATGAGCAGTTCTTC
TRBJ2-7 - TRBD1 TRBV15 CATSRRQGSGEQYF TGTGCCACCAGCAGGCGACAGGGGAGTGGGGAGCAGTACTTC
TRBJ1-2 - TRBD1 TRBV5-6 CASTPRGAYGYTF TGTGCCAGCACCCCCAGGGGGGCCTATGGCTACACCTTC
TRBJ2-7 - - TRBV7-6 CASSLDLSSHEQYF TGTGCCAGCAGCTTAGATCTTAGCTCCCACGAGCAGTACTTC
TRBJ2-7 - - TRBV7-3 CASSFTGGGGEQYF TGTGCCAGCAGCTTCACCGGGGGAGGCGGCGAGCAGTACTTC
TRBJ1-2 - TRBD1 TRBV27 CASSLNGQGFYGDGYTF TGTGCCAGCAGTTTAAATGGACAGGGATTTTATGGGGATGGCTACACCTTC
TRBJ2-1 - - TRBV6-4 CASNEGWNEQFF TGTGCCAGCAATGAGGGCTGGAATGAGCAGTTCTTC
TRBJ2-7 few TRBD1 TRBV6-5 CASSYSRDRSYEQYF TGTGCCAGCAGTTACTCCCGGGACAGATCCTACGAGCAGTACTTC
TRBJ1-1 - TRBD1 TRBV15 CATSRGHRGFTEAFF TGTGCCACCAGCAGAGGTCACAGGGGTTTCACTGAAGCTTTCTTT
TRBJ2-7 - TRBD1 TRBV7-8 CASSLGAGGGYEQYF TGTGCCAGCAGCTTAGGGGCAGGGGGCGGATACGAGCAGTACTTC
TRBJ2-7 - TRBD1 TRBV6-1 CASSIVGTDYYEQYF TGTGCCAGCAGCATAGTAGGGACAGACTACTACGAGCAGTACTTT
TRBJ2-5 - TRBD1 TRBV2 CASRGQGREQYF TGTGCCAGCAGGGGACAGGGGAGGGAGCAGTACTTC
TRBJ2-2 - TRBD1 TRBV9 CASSVAGGRHTGELFF TGTGCCAGCAGCGTAGCAGGGGGCAGGCACACCGGGGAGCTGTTTTTT
TRBJ1-1 few - TRBV5-1 CASSAPTVNTEAFF TGCGCCAGCAGCGCACCGACAGTAAACACTGAAGCTTTCTTT
TRBJ1-6 - TRBD1 TRBV28 CASSLEPDRVASPLHF TGTGCCAGCAGTTTGGAGCCCGACAGGGTAGCTTCACCCCTCCACTTT
TRBJ1-2 - - TRBV7-2 CASSLSGGYSGYTF TGTGCCAGCAGCCTAAGTGGGGGGTACTCTGGCTACACCTTC
TRBJ2-2 - - TRBV28 CASRNGRGWDTGELFF TGTGCCAGCAGAAACGGCAGGGGTTGGGACACCGGGGAGCTGTTTTTT
TRBJ2-3 - - TRBV5-6 CASSLKHAFSTDTQYF TGTGCCAGCAGCTTGAAGCATGCTTTTAGCACAGATACGCAGTATTTT
TRBJ2-1 - - TRBV11-2 CASSLYQYTYNEQFF TGTGCCAGCAGCTTATACCAGTACACCTACAATGAGCAGTTCTTC
TRBJ1-1 - - TRBV7-8 CASSLKQITEAFF TGTGCCAGCAGCTTGAAACAGATCACTGAAGCTTTCTTT
TRBJ1-5 - - TRBV27 CASSPLPRDQPQHF TGTGCCAGCAGTCCATTGCCCAGGGATCAGCCCCAGCATTTT
TRBJ2-3 few - TRBV5-1 CASSLVLGGSTDTQYF TGCGCCAGCAGCTTGGTGCTGGGGGGTAGCACAGATACGCAGTATTTT
TRBJ2-7 - TRBD1 TRBV19 CASSHPSGQSYEQYF TGTGCCAGTAGTCATCCCTCGGGACAGTCCTACGAGCAGTACTTC
TRBJ1-1 - - TRBV18 CASSPMKDNEAFF TGTGCCAGCTCACCGATGAAAGACAACGAAGCCTTCTTT
TRBJ2-3 few - TRBV6-4 CASSGTETDTQYF TGTGCCAGCAGTGGTACGGAGACAGATACGCAGTATTTT
TRBJ2-3 - - TRBV5-1 CASSLDRASTDTQYF TGCGCCAGCAGCTTGGACAGAGCTAGCACAGATACGCAGTATTTT
TRBJ1-1 - - TRBV7-8 CASRTTGGAAEAFF TGTGCCAGCAGAACCACGGGGGGCGCCGCTGAAGCTTTCTTT
TRBJ1-4 - - TRBV28 CASSLPGGGRGEKLFF TGTGCCAGCAGCCTCCCCGGGGGGGGGAGGGGAGAAAAACTGTTTTTT
TRBJ2-2 - - TRBV4-2 CASSQDRASANTGELFF TGTGCCAGCAGCCAAGATCGGGCTAGCGCGAACACCGGGGAGCTGTTTTTT
TRBJ2-1 - - TRBV9 CASSVGSYEGHIDEQFF TGTGCCAGCAGCGTAGGGTCCTACGAGGGACACATCGATGAGCAGTTCTTC
TRBJ1-6 - - TRBV7-9 CASRTASYNSPLHF TGTGCCAGCAGGACAGCCTCCTATAATTCACCCCTCCACTTT
TRBJ1-1 - - TRBV28 CASSRGQFNTEAFF TGTGCCAGCAGTCGCGGACAGTTTAACACTGAAGCTTTCTTT
TRBJ1-2 - TRBD1 TRBV5-1 CASSLGQGGYGYTF TGCGCCAGCAGCCTCGGACAGGGCGGCTATGGCTACACCTTC
TRBJ2-7 - - TRBV6-1 CASKGGGGSYEQYF TGTGCCAGCAAGGGAGGGGGAGGGTCCTACGAGCAGTACTTC
TRBJ2-1 - - TRBV2 CASSETLGEFF TGTGCCAGCAGTGAGACGTTGGGCGAGTTCTTC
TRBJ2-7 - - TRBV29-1 CSVQVHSSYEQYF TGCAGCGTCCAAGTTCATAGCTCCTACGAGCAGTACTTC
TRBJ2-2 few - TRBV5-1 CASSLAGQNTGELFF TGCGCCAGCAGCTTGGCGGGACAAAACACCGGGGAGCTGTTTTTT
TRBJ2-3 - - TRBV2 CASSRGTITDTQYF TGTGCCAGCAGCCGGGGTACTATCACAGATACGCAGTATTTT
TRBJ1-4 - - TRBV4-1 CASSQVLAGGSEKLFF TGCGCCAGCAGCCAAGTGTTAGCGGGGGGGAGTGAAAAACTGTTTTTT
TRBJ1-5 once - TRBV7-2 CASSMGGASNQPQHF TGTGCCAGCTCCATGGGGGGGGCAAGCAATCAGCCCCAGCATTTT
TRBJ2-5 - TRBD1 TRBV29-1 CSVETGLEETQYF TGCAGCGTTGAGACAGGGCTGGAGGAGACCCAGTACTTC
TRBJ1-1 few - TRBV6-1 CASSERTRNTEAFF TGTGCCAGCAGTGAACGGACACGGAACACTGAAGCTTTCTTT
TRBJ1-2 - TRBD1 TRBV5-1 CASSSRTGGGGYGYTF TGCGCCAGCAGCTCGCGGACAGGGGGCGGCGGCTATGGCTACACCTTC
TRBJ1-2 - - TRBV5-1 CASRSDSGYGYTF TGCGCCAGCAGATCGGACAGCGGCTATGGCTACACCTTC
TRBJ1-2 - - TRBV6-5 CASSYSNRVVGYTF TGTGCCAGCAGTTACTCGAACCGGGTGGTTGGCTACACCTTC
TRBJ2-7 - TRBD2 TRBV28 CASDPRGGGGIYEQYF TGTGCCAGCGATCCGCGGGGGGGCGGGGGCATCTACGAGCAGTACTTC
TRBJ2-1 few TRBD2 TRBV19 CASSIDGGLAGVSNEQFF TGTGCCAGTAGTATAGATGGAGGACTAGCGGGGGTAAGCAATGAGCAGTTCTTC